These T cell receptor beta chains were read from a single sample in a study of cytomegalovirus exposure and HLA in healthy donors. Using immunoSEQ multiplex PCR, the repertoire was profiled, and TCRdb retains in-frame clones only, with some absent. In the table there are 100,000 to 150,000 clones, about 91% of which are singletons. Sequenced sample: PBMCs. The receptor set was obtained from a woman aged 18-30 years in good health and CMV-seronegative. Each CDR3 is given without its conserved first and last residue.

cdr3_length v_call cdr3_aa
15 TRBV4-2 ASSSRTSGASTDTQY
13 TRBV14 ASKRGISDGNTIY
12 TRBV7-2 ASNLDRGPYGYT
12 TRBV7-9 ASSHPQGREKLF
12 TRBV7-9 ASSLFPGTGELF
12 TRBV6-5 ASSTGSDNSPLH
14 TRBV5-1 ASSLGPGAATNTIY
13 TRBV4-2 ASSHTGFQNTEAF
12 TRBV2 ASSHEPLLREQY
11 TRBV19 ASREGAGDEQY
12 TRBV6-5 ASSHGLTASTAF
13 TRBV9 ASRHGQGTNEKLF
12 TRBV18 ASSPTGQDYEQY
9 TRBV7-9 ASRRGDEQF
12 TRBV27 ATKPGQGNTEAF
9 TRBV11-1 ASSFSDGYT
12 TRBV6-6 ASSYSSRVQPQH
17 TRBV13 ASSSFSYPLADSYNEQF
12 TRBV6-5 ASSYSGRTGELF
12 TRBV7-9 ASSPDSPLREQY
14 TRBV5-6 ASSLGSGGATDTQY
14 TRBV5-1 ASSLAHARQGNEQF
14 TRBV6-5 ASSYQAPSGANVLT
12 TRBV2 AEIRTGDTDTQY
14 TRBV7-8 ASSLLGQDLWNTIY
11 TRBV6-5 ASSYSLNTEAF
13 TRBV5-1 ASSPAPHSADTQY
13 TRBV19 ASNTGTGGRTEAF
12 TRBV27 ASSLSTGPLSAF
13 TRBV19 ASSTLTSGQETQY
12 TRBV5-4 ASSFGFGGYEQY
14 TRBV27 ASSLRRAGNYEPLH
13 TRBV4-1 ASSHQSQGNYGYT
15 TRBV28 ASSLAGTGGGTDTQY
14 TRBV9 ASSPGGALQGYGYT
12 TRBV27 ASTITGGSYEQY
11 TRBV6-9 ARGDRENTEAF
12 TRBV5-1 ASSADRENTEAF
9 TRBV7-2 ASSLWSEAF
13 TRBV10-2 ASRTRDRDYNEQF
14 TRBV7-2 ASSTNAPTNNEKLF
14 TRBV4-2 ASSQARDRGLYTQY
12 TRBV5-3 ARSLLREESEAF
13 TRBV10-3 AISPTGGVADTQY
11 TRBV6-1 ASSGQGWYEQY
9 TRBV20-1 SAAGREAAF
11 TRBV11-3 ASSVIDCQPQH